One and the same sample provided the 6 T cell receptor beta chains below, sequenced in a study of shared clonotypes between healthy human individuals. Profiling relied on immunoSEQ multiplex PCR, and the TCRdb table lists in-frame clones only, not all of them. The table records about 1,900,000 clones, just under 95% of them present only once. Naive CD8 cells comprised CD45RO-negative, CCR7-positively selected cells, excluding terminally differentiated effector memory CD45RA+ cells. The sequencing input was naive CD8+ T cells sorted from blood. Source of these receptors: a young man in good health.

Details on this clone: Other DNA sequences in this sample translate to the same CDR3. The chain has TRBV7-9 and TRBJ2-7; D could derive from TRBD1 or TRBD2 (5 bases each). Looked up from germline, CDR1 is SEHNR and CDR2 is FQNEAQ (reference sequence). The CDR3 contains 14 residues. V was shortened by 2 bases and J by 0 bases, with 8 bases between the two germline ends. The CDR3 protein is CASSLTGGSYEQYF. CDR3 coding DNA: TGTGCCAGCAGCTTAACTGGGGGCTCCTACGAGCAGTACTTC.

The gene calls are TRBV28 and TRBJ1-2; no clear D gene. Germline V gene sequence: CDR1 MDHEN, CDR2 SYDVKM. V was pared by 3 bases and J by 8 bases, with 19 bases between. CDR3 size: 15 residues. In DNA form, the CDR3 reads TGTGCCAGCAGTTTTGGTAGACTCCTGTCGGGAGGCTACACCTTC. The encoded protein is CASSFGRLLSGGYTF.

This clone is a singleton in its sample. The J gene is TRBJ2-3, the V gene TRBV2; TRBD2 might be the D (5 bases). Trimming shortened V by 8 bases and J by 6 bases, and 15 bases separated the two germline ends. Germline V lookup: CDR1 SNHLY, CDR2 FYNNEI. The CDR3 length is 13 residues. The DNA for the CDR3 is TGTGCCAGCCTCCTACTAGATTCGGATACGCAGTATTTT. Its protein product is CASLLLDSDTQYF.

The chain links TRBV6-1 to TRBJ2-5, with D possibly TRBD2 on 5 matching bases. Germline-derived CDR1 and CDR2 are MNHNS and SASEGT. V lost 3 bases and J 5 bases, leaving 16 bases between the germline ends. This CDR3 comprises 15 residues. The DNA for the CDR3 is TGTGCCAGCAGTGAGGCCGTCGTAGCGTGGGAGACCCAGTACTTC. Protein sequence: CASSEAVVAWETQYF.

Concerning this clone itself: This same CDR3 is encoded by further DNA sequences in the sample. This chain uses TRBV30 with TRBJ2-2; D gene uncertain. The V gene lost 0 bases and the J gene lost 1 base, with 6 bases spanning the gap. Germline V gene sequence: CDR1 GTSNPN, CDR2 SVGIG (reference sequence). The CDR3 has 14 residues. CDR3 DNA: TGTGCCTGGAGTGTCGTAGGGAACACCGGGGAGCTGTTTTTT. This translates into CAWSVVGNTGELFF.

The chain combines TRBV7-9 with TRBJ2-5; perhaps D is TRBD1 or TRBD2 (5 bases each). Trimming took 6 bases from V and 2 from J, leaving 10 bases between them. Germline CDR1 is SEHNR and CDR2 is FQNEAQ (reference sequence). The CDR3 has 13 amino acids. The CDR3, as DNA: TGTGCCAGCAGGAGGGACGGTCAAGAGACCCAGTACTTC. Translated, it gives CASRRDGQETQYF.